This TCR beta chain is drawn from a study of T cell responses to AZD1222 COVID-19 vaccine. Study outcomes and limitations: Spike-specific TCR breadth and depth rose after two AZD1222 doses. Repertoire collection took place solely once the T cell response had peaked. Clonal diversity was possibly underestimated, and white British individuals and females predominated among donors.

Profiled with immunoSEQ multiplex PCR; TCRdb holds only in-frame clones, not every one. The data contain some 180,000 clones, about 89% of them singletons. On this clone: Its target is unknown.

The CDR3 length is 16 residues. With V trimmed by 6 bases and J by 4 bases, 10 bases remained unmatched. The germline V gene has CDR1 SNHLY and CDR2 FYNNEI. Sample: peripheral blood, taken 28 days after the second AZD1222 dose. The V and J genes are TRBV2 and TRBJ2-1; 9 nucleotides line up with TRBD2. The sequence came from an adult who received the AZD1222 COVID-19 vaccine. CDR3 amino acids: CASRDWAGGQYNEQFF. The CDR3 bases are TGTGCCAGCAGGGATTGGGCGGGAGGGCAGTACAATGAGCAGTTCTTC. The full variable domain, rest sourced from reference TRBV2 and TRBJ2-1, is EPEVTQTPSHQVTQMGQEVILRCVPISNHLYFYWYRQILGQKVEFLVSFYNNEISEKSEIFDDQFSVERPDGSNFTLKIRSTKLEDSAMYFCASRDWAGGQYNEQFFGPGTRLTVL.